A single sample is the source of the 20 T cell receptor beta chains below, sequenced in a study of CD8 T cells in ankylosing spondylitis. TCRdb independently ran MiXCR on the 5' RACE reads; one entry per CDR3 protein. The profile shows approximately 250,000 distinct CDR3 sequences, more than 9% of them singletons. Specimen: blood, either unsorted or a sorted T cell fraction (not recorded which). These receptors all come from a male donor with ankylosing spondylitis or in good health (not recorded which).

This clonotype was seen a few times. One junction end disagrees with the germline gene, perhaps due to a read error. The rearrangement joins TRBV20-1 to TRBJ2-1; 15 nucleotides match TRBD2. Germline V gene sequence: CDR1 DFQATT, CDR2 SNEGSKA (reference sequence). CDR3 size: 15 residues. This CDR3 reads CCAPPGTSGRSDQFF. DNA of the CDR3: TGCTGTGCTCCACCCGGGACTAGCGGGAGGTCCGACCAGTTCTTC.

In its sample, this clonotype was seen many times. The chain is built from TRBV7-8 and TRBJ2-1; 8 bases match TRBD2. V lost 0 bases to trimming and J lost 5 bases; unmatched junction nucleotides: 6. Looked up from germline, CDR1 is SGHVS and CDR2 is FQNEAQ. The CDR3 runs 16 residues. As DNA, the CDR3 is TGTGCCAGCAGCTTAGCCCCGGGGGGGGTCGACAATGAGCAGTTCTTC. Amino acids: CASSLAPGGVDNEQFF. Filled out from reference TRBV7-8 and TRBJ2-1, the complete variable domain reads GAGVSQSPRYKVAKRGQDVALRCDPISGHVSLFWYQQALGQGPEFLTYFQNEAQLDKSGLPSDRFFAERPEGSVSTLKIQRTQQEDSAVYLCASSLAPGGVDNEQFFGPGTRLTVL.

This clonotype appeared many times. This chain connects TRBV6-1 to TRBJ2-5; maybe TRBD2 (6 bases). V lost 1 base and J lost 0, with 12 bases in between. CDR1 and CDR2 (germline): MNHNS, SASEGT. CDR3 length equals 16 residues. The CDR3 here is CASSEDRRAYQETQYF. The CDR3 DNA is TGTGCCAGCAGTGAAGACCGGAGGGCGTACCAAGAGACCCAGTACTTC.

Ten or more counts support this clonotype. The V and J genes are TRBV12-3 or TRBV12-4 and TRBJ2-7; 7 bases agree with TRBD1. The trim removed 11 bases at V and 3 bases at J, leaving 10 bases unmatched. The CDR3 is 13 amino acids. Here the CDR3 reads CAHRGALSYEQYF. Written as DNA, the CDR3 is TGTGCCCACAGGGGCGCCTTGAGCTACGAGCAGTACTTC.

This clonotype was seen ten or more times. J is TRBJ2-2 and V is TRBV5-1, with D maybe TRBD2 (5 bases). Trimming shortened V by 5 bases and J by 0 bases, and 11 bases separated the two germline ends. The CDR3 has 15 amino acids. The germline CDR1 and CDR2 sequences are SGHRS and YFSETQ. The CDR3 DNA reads TGCGCCAGCAGTGAGGGTGGTCCGAACACCGGGGAGCTGTTTTTT. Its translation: CASSEGGPNTGELFF.

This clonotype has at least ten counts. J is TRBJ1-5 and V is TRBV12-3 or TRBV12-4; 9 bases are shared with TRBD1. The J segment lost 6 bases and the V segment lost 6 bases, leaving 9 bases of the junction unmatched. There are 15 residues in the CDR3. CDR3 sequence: CASSIGTGTGQPQHF. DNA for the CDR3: TGTGCCAGCAGCATAGGGACAGGGACCGGTCAGCCCCAGCATTTT.

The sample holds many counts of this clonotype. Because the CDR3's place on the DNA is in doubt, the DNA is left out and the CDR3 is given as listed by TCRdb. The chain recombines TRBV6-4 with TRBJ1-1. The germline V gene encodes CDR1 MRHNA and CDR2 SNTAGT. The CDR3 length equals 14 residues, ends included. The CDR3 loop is CASSTSTVNTEAFF.

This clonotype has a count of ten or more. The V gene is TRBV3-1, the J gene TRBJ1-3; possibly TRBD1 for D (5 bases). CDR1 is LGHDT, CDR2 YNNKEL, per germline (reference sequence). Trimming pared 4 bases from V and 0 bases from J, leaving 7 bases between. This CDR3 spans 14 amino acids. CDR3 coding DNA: TGTGCCAGCAGCCTTCAGGGCTCTGGAAACACCATATATTTT. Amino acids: CASSLQGSGNTIYF. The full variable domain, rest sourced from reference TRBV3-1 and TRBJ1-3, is DTAVSQTPKYLVTQMGNDKSIKCEQNLGHDTMYWYKQDSKKFLKIMFSYNNKELIINETVPNRFSPKSPDKAHLNLHINSLELGDSAVYFCASSLQGSGNTIYFGEGSWLTVV.

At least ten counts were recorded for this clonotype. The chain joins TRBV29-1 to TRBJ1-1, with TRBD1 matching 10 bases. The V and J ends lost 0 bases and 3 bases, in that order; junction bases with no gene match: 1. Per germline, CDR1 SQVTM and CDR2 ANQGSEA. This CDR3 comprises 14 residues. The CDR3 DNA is TGCAGCGTTGAAGAGGACAGGGGGGACACTGAAGCTTTCTTT. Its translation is CSVEEDRGDTEAFF.

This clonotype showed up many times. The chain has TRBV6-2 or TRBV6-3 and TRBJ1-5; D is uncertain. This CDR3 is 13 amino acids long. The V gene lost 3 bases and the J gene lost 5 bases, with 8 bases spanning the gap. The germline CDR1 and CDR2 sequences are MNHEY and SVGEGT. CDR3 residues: CASSYRRDQPQHF. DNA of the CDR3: TGTGCCAGCAGTTATCGGAGGGATCAGCCCCAGCATTTT.

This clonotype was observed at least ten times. CDR3 amino acids: CASSSPLGQGLTDTQYF. CDR3 in DNA: TGTGCCAGCAGCTCACCCCTTGGACAGGGCCTCACAGATACGCAGTATTTT. The chain joins TRBV7-9 to TRBJ2-3; TRBD1 agrees at 8 bases. J lost 2 bases, V lost 4 bases, and 11 bases had no gene match. CDR1 is SEHNR, CDR2 FQNEAQ, per germline (reference sequence). This CDR3 spans 17 amino acids.

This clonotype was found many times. DNA for the CDR3: TGCAGTGCTCGAACAGGGACGAGCTCCTACAATGAGCAGTTCTTC. Its translation: CSARTGTSSYNEQFF. The chain is built from TRBV20-1 and TRBJ2-1; possible D gene TRBD1, 6 bases. Germline V lookup: CDR1 DFQATT, CDR2 SNEGSKA (reference sequence). V was pared by 5 bases and J by 0 bases, with 14 bases between. The CDR3 is made up of 15 amino acids.

CDR3 residues: CASRIAGSDTQYF. The DNA of the CDR3 is TGTGCCAGCAGAATAGCGGGTTCCGATACGCAGTATTTT. V and J are TRBV7-9 and TRBJ2-3; 7 bases map to TRBD2. V was clipped by 6 bases and J by 6 bases; unmatched bases: 6. The CDR3 sequence is 13 residues long. Germline CDR1 is SEHNR and CDR2 is FQNEAQ (reference sequence).

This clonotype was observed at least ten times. CDR3 region: CSVGTTGGANVLTF. The CDR3 bases are TGCAGCGTTGGGACTACAGGAGGGGCCAACGTCCTGACTTTC. This chain links TRBV29-1 with TRBJ2-6, with D possibly TRBD2 on 6 matching bases. The CDR3 has 14 amino acids. In germline, CDR1 is SQVTM, CDR2 ANQGSEA. Trimming took off 4 bases at V and 4 bases at J, with 11 bases between the two ends.

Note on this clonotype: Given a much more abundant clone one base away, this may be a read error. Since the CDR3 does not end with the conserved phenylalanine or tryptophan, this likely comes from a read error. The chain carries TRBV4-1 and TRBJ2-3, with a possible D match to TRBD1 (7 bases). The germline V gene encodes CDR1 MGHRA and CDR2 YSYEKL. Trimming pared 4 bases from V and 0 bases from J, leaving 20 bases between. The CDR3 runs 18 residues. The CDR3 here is CASSPGRDSRFSTDTQYL. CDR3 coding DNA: TGCGCCAGCAGCCCCGGGCGGGACAGCCGCTTCAGCACAGATACGCAGTATTTG.

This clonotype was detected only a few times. The CDR3: CASSPLGQGVYEQYF. For the CDR3, the DNA is TGTGCCAGCAGCCCCTTGGGACAGGGGGTGTACGAGCAGTACTTC. The chain employs TRBV12-3 or TRBV12-4 and TRBJ2-7; 11 bases match TRBD1. J was trimmed by 4 bases and V by 6 bases; bases with no gene match: 8. The CDR3 has 15 amino acids.

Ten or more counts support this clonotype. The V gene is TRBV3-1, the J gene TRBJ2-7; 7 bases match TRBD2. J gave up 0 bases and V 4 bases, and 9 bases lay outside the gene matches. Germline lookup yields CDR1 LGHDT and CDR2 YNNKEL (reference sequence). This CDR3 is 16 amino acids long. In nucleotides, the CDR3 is TGTGCCAGCAGCCCAGGCACAGCGGGGAACTCCTACGAGCAGTACTTC. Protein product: CASSPGTAGNSYEQYF.

The CDR3 is CASGLLKSEAFF. The DNA for the CDR3 is TGTGCTAGTGGTTTATTGAAATCTGAAGCTTTCTTT. This chain links TRBV12-5 with TRBJ1-1; unclear D gene. Germline V gives CDR1 LGHNT, CDR2 FRNRAP. This CDR3 contains 12 residues. The ends were cut back, 3 bases at V and 6 bases at J, with 8 bases in the middle. Full variable domain (rest looked up from reference TRBV12-5 and TRBJ1-1): DARVTQTPRHKVTEMGQEVTMRCQPILGHNTVFWYRQTMMQGLELLAYFRNRAPLDDSGMPKDRFSAEMPDATLATLKIQPSEPRDSAVYFCASGLLKSEAFFGQGTRLTVV.

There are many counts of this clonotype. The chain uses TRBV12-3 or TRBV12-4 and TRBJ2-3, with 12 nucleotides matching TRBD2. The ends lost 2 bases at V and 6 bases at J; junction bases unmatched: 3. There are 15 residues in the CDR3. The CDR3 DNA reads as TGTGCCAGCAGTTTACTAGCGGGGGGGCGGGATACGCAGTATTTT. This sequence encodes CASSLLAGGRDTQYF.

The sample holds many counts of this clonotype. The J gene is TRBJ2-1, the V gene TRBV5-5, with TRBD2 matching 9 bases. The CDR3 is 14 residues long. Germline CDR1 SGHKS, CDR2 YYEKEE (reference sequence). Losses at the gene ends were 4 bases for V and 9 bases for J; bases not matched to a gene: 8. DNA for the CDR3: TGTGCCAGCAGCGCCTCCGGGACTAGCTCTGAGCAGTTCTTC. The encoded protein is CASSASGTSSEQFF.